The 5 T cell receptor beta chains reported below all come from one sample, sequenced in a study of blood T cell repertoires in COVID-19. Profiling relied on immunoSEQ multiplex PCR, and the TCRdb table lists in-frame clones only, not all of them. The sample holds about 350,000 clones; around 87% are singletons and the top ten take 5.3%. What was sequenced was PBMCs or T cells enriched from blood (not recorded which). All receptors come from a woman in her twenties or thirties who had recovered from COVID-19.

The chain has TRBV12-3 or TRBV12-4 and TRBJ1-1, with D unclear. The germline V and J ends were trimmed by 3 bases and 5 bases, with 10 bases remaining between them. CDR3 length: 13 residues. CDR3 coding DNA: TGTGCCAGCAGTTTCTCGGAGGGAACTGAAGCTTTCTTT. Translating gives CASSFSEGTEAFF.

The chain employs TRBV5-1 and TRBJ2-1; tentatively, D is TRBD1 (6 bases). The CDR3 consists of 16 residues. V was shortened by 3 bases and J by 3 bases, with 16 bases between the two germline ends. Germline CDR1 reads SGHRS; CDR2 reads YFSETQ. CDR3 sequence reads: CASSSFYRAGYNEQFF. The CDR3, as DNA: TGCGCCAGCAGCTCTTTCTACAGGGCGGGCTACAATGAGCAGTTCTTC.

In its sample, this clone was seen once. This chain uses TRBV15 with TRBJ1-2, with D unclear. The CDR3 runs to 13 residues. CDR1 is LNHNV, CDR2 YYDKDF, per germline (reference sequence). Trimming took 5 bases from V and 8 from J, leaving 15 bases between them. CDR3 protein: CATSPRELVGYTF. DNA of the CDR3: TGTGCCACCAGCCCCCGAGAGTTGGTCGGCTACACCTTC.

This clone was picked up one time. This CDR3 reads CASSRTGDGYTF. The CDR3 DNA reads as TGTGCCAGCAGCCGGACAGGGGATGGCTACACCTTC. The chain is built from TRBV2 and TRBJ1-2, with TRBD1 matching over 9 bases. The CDR3 totals 12 residues. In germline, CDR1 is SNHLY, CDR2 FYNNEI. V lost 6 bases, J lost 6 bases, and 2 bases stayed unmatched. The full variable domain, rest sourced from reference TRBV2 and TRBJ1-2, is EPEVTQTPSHQVTQMGQEVILRCVPISNHLYFYWYRQILGQKVEFLVSFYNNEISEKSEIFDDQFSVERPDGSNFTLKIRSTKLEDSAMYFCASSRTGDGYTFGSGTRLTVV.

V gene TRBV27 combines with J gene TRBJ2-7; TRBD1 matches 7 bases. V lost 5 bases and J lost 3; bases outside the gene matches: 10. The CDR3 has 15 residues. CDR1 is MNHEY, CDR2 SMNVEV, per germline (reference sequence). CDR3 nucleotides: TGTGCCAGCAGTCCCCTGACAGGGCTTCACTACGAGCAGTACTTC. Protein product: CASSPLTGLHYEQYF.